This TCR beta chain was recorded in a study of cytomegalovirus exposure and HLA in healthy donors. Study-wide background: In a previous analysis, 95 million to 130 million unique TCR beta sequences were found from 150 million to 200 million T cells. Among the 300 to 500 genotyped donors, 70% to 90% were placed in the Caucasian-associated ancestry cluster. Study-wide findings and caveats: Further analysis, carried out later, found HLA-associated TCR beta chains more clonally expanded than equally common other chains. In an earlier analysis, about 87% or about 30%: the productive usage of most TCR beta V segments.

This clone was seen more than once but under ten times. Its antigen is as yet unknown. Trimming cost V 3 bases and J 2 bases; bases outside gene matches: 8. Germline V gene data show CDR1 as SGHRS and CDR2 as YFSETQ. This CDR3 region has 16 residues. The PCR used 60 Vbeta and 13 Jbeta primers. Method: immunoSEQ multiplex PCR; TCRdb's copy keeps in-frame clones and lacks some. The data contain 150,000 or so clones, over 65% of them singletons. V is TRBV5-1 and J is TRBJ2-7, with 10 bases fitting TRBD1. The sequence came from a woman aged 40 to 55 in good health and CMV-seronegative. The sample consisted of PBMCs. DNA of the CDR3: TGCGCCAGCAGCTACTCCCTCGGACAGGGGGCCTACGAGCAGTACTTC. It is translated as CASSYSLGQGAYEQYF. Combining the CDR3 with reference TRBV5-1 and TRBJ2-7 gives the whole variable domain KAGVTQTPRYLIKTRGQQVTLSCSPISGHRSVSWYQQTPGQGLQFLFEYFSETQRNKGNFPGRFSGRQFSNSRSEMNVSTLELGDSALYLCASSYSLGQGAYEQYFGPGTRLTVT.